In this sample, the clone carrying this T cell receptor beta chain turned up many times. CDR1 and CDR2 from the germline V gene are MNHNS and SASEGT. The CDR3 is made up of 15 amino acids. Trimming left V 7 bases short and J 0 bases short, with 13 bases between. TCRdb processed the 5' RACE reads anew with MiXCR; each CDR3 protein has one entry. Among 37,000 or so distinct CDR3 sequences, about 6% were seen once, and the ten largest hold approximately 5%. The data derive from a study of early T cells in non-severe SARS-CoV-2 infection. Sequencing was performed on whole blood. The V gene is TRBV6-1, the J gene TRBJ1-3; maybe TRBD1 (5 bases). This receptor was identified in an adult who was a healthcare worker with PCR-confirmed SARS-CoV-2 infection or an uninfected control (not recorded which). This CDR3 is CASTGTADSGNTIYF. The CDR3, as DNA: TGTGCCAGCACCGGGACGGCGGACTCTGGAAACACCATATATTTT.